This T cell receptor beta chain was captured by sequencing in a study of CD8+ T cells in alopecia areata. Peripheral blood and lesional scalp punch biopsies came from alopecia areata patients. Germline lookup yields CDR1 MNHEY and CDR2 SMNVEV (reference sequence). The CDR3 is 14 residues long. V gave up 0 bases and J gave up 6 bases; unmatched junction bases: 4. In each case, RNA was isolated and then reverse transcribed into cDNA as the sequencing template. The repertoire was sequenced with immunoSEQ multiplex PCR; TCRdb's copy has only in-frame clones and lacks some. The repertoire includes 65,000 to 100,000 clones, 51% of them detected once, and about 6% sits in the top ten.

This receptor was obtained from a human donor with alopecia areata. The specimen was NKG2D-high CD8+ T cells sorted from blood. The genes are TRBV27 and TRBJ1-2, with 7 bases that match TRBD1. CDR3 coding DNA: TGTGCCAGCAGTTTATCAGGGACAGACAATGGCTACACCTTC. It is translated as CASSLSGTDNGYTF.